The clone carrying this TCR beta chain was picked up many times. The record originates from a study of early T cells in non-severe SARS-CoV-2 infection. Deletions cut 1 base from V and 4 bases from J, with 5 bases between. CDR3 length: 14 amino acids. CDR1 and CDR2 from the germline V gene are LGHDT and YNNKEL (reference sequence). Attachment of unique molecular identifiers to individual cDNA molecules was performed. TCRdb reanalysed the 5' RACE reads using MiXCR and keeps one entry per CDR3 protein. The sample has around 49,000 distinct CDR3 sequences; about 4.6% are singletons. The receptor was isolated from an adult who was a healthcare worker with PCR-confirmed SARS-CoV-2 infection or an uninfected control (not recorded which). The sequenced sample consisted of whole blood. V gene TRBV3-1 combines with J gene TRBJ1-6; D not resolved. DNA of the CDR3: TGTGCCAGCAGCCAAGTGCTTTATAATTCACCCCTCCACTTT. It specifies CASSQVLYNSPLHF. Supplemented by reference TRBV3-1 and TRBJ1-6, the full variable domain reads DTAVSQTPKYLVTQMGNDKSIKCEQNLGHDTMYWYKQDSKKFLKIMFSYNNKELIINETVPNRFSPKSPDKAHLNLHINSLELGDSAVYFCASSQVLYNSPLHFGNGTRLTVT.